A single sample is the source of the 30 T cell receptor beta chains below, sequenced in a study of beta chain features in type 1 diabetes. Study results and caveats: Shortening of TCRB CDR3s, moderate but significant, appeared in all four CD4+ subsets of Type 1 diabetes patients.

Antigens for these TCRs are unknown. cDNA synthesis used the whole RNA isolate, giving expressed TCRB sequences. Profiled with immunoSEQ multiplex PCR; TCRdb holds only in-frame clones, not every one. The sample yields hundreds of thousands of clones, 11% to 15% seen once. Sequences were obtained from naive CD4+ T cells from blood. All receptors come from a man between 18 and 35 years old with type 1 diabetes.

This clone appeared a few times. The rearrangement uses TRBV19 and TRBJ2-5; TRBD2 matches 9 bases. The CDR3 covers 15 residues. With V trimmed by 4 bases and J by 5 bases, 8 bases remained unmatched. Looked up from germline, CDR1 is LNHDA and CDR2 is SQIVND (reference sequence). The CDR3 DNA is TGTGCCAGTAGTACCGGACTAGCGAGCATCGAGACCCAGTACTTC. Protein: CASSTGLASIETQYF.

The V and J genes are TRBV7-2 and TRBJ2-3; TRBD1 matches at 8 bases. In germline, CDR1 is SGHTA, CDR2 FQGNSA. V dropped 3 bases and J dropped 7; count of bases not matched to a gene: 9. The CDR3 sequence is 15 residues long. CDR3: CASSLDPQGAYTQYF. DNA of the CDR3: TGTGCCAGCAGCTTGGATCCTCAGGGGGCGTATACGCAGTATTTT. Full variable domain (missing parts from reference TRBV7-2 and TRBJ2-3): GAGVSQSPSNKVTEKGKDVELRCDPISGHTALYWYRQSLGQGLEFLIYFQGNSAPDKSGLPSDRFSAERTGGSVSTLTIQRTQQEDSAVYLCASSLDPQGAYTQYFGPGTRLTVL.

The chain carries TRBV10-3 and TRBJ1-5; D is undetermined. The CDR3 sequence is 13 residues long. Trimming stripped 3 bases from V and 0 bases from J, with 3 bases between. Looked up from germline, CDR1 is ENHRY and CDR2 is SYGVKD. The CDR3 region is CAISDASNQPQHF. The CDR3 DNA reads TGTGCCATCAGTGATGCTAGCAATCAGCCCCAGCATTTT.

This clone has only a few counts. CDR3 DNA: TGTGCCAGCAGTTTGTTGGCTTCAGGGGTTGTTAACTATGGCTACACCTTC. Translation gives CASSLLASGVVNYGYTF. The chain uses TRBV28 and TRBJ1-2, with D maybe TRBD1 (6 bases). The CDR3 is 17 residues long. The germline V gene has CDR1 MDHEN and CDR2 SYDVKM. V was cut by 3 bases and J by 1 base, with 18 bases left in between.

This clone was detected only a few times. The gene calls are TRBV10-3 and TRBJ2-5; 7 bases map to TRBD1. CDR1 ENHRY and CDR2 SYGVKD come from the germline V gene. The length of the CDR3 is 17 residues. With 4 bases clipped from V and 5 bases from J, the junction kept 16 bases outside the gene matches. CDR3 DNA: TGTGCCATCAGTGGATCACCAAACAGGGGCCAAAGTGAGACCCAGTACTTC. This sequence encodes CAISGSPNRGQSETQYF.

The chain joins TRBV4-2 to TRBJ2-1; 9 bases fit TRBD1. The germline V gene has CDR1 LGHNA and CDR2 YNFKEQ. With V trimmed by 0 bases and J by 1 base, 4 bases remained unmatched. This CDR3 has 17 residues. The CDR3 nucleotides are TGTGCCAGCAGCCAAGAACTCGGACAGGGGTCCTACAATGAGCAGTTCTTC. Residues: CASSQELGQGSYNEQFF.

The chain uses TRBV6-6 and TRBJ2-5, with D maybe TRBD2 (5 bases). CDR1 is MNHNY, CDR2 SVGAGI, per germline (reference sequence). This CDR3 spans 13 amino acids. The V gene lost 2 bases and the J gene lost 2 bases, with 6 bases spanning the gap. CDR3 sequence (DNA): TGTGCCAGCAGTTACGGGGAGCAAGAGACCCAGTACTTC. As protein: CASSYGEQETQYF.

The chain carries TRBV2 and TRBJ1-5, with D possibly matching TRBD1 (6 bases). The germline V and J ends were trimmed by 3 bases and 2 bases, with 8 bases remaining between them. Germline CDR1 reads SNHLY; CDR2 reads FYNNEI. This CDR3 spans 14 amino acids. The CDR3 loop reads CASSDRGGNQPQHF. DNA for the CDR3: TGTGCCAGCAGTGACAGGGGTGGCAATCAGCCCCAGCATTTT.

This clone occurred a few times. The chain uses TRBV30 and TRBJ1-2; no reliable D call. Germline V CDR1 and CDR2: GTSNPN, SVGIG (reference sequence). This CDR3 has 15 amino acids. The V end was cut by 8 bases, the J end by 0 bases, with 19 bases between. The CDR3 reads CAQVPQGRTNYGYTF. CDR3 nucleotides: TGTGCCCAGGTTCCCCAAGGCAGGACTAACTATGGCTACACCTTC.

This clone was observed a handful of times. J is TRBJ2-1 and V is TRBV15; D possibly corresponds to TRBD2 (6 bases). Trimming stripped 0 bases from V and 4 bases from J, with 13 bases between. The CDR3 loop spans 16 amino acids. CDR1 is LNHNV and CDR2 is YYDKDF in the germline V gene (reference sequence). The DNA of the CDR3 is TGTGCCACCAGCAGAGACCGCGCCGGGACTTACAATGAGCAGTTCTTC. Its translation: CATSRDRAGTYNEQFF.

The rearrangement links TRBV5-4 to TRBJ1-1; 8 bases map to TRBD1. The V gene's germline CDR1 is SGHNT and CDR2 YYREEE (reference sequence). Losses at the gene ends were 7 bases for V and 5 bases for J; bases not matched to a gene: 4. The CDR3 sequence is 12 residues long. CDR3 amino acids: CASGQGRTEAFF. CDR3 nucleotide sequence: TGTGCCAGCGGACAGGGTCGTACTGAAGCTTTCTTT. The variable domain in full, completed from reference TRBV5-4 and TRBJ1-1, reads ETGVTQSPTHLIKTRGQQVTLRCSSQSGHNTVSWYQQALGQGPQFIFQYYREEENGRGNFPPRFSGLQFPNYSSELNVNALELDDSALYLCASGQGRTEAFFGQGTRLTVV.

This clone was recorded a few times. The chain is built from TRBV18 and TRBJ1-2; the match to TRBD1 covers 9 bases. The trim removed 5 bases at V and 2 bases at J, leaving 12 bases unmatched. Germline CDR1 and CDR2: KGHSH and LQKENI. This CDR3 has 17 residues. CDR3 sequence: CASSADRGARGNYGYTF. The CDR3 nucleotides are TGTGCCAGCTCAGCGGACAGGGGAGCTAGGGGAAACTATGGCTACACCTTC.

This clone was observed a handful of times. V usage is TRBV6-5 and J usage is TRBJ2-7; TRBD1 agrees at 7 bases. The ends lost 2 bases at V and 2 bases at J; junction bases unmatched: 6. Germline-derived CDR1 and CDR2 are MNHEY and SVGAGI. The length of the CDR3 is 15 residues. The CDR3 region is CASSYLTGQAYEQYF. CDR3 in DNA: TGTGCCAGCAGTTACCTAACCGGACAGGCCTACGAGCAGTACTTC.

This clone was picked up a small number of times. The chain links TRBV5-1 to TRBJ2-1, with 12 nucleotides matching TRBD2. The V segment lost 4 bases and the J segment 3 bases; nucleotides outside the gene matches: 2. The CDR3 covers 15 residues. The germline CDR1 and CDR2 sequences are SGHRS and YFSETQ. The CDR3 loop is CASSQTSGSYNEQFF. For the CDR3, the DNA is TGCGCCAGCAGCCAGACTAGCGGGAGCTACAATGAGCAGTTCTTC.

On this clone: The sample holds other DNA sequences that translate to the same CDR3. The rearrangement links TRBV18 to TRBJ2-5; TRBD1 agrees at 8 bases. Germline V CDR1 and CDR2: KGHSH, LQKENI. With 1 base clipped from V and 2 bases from J, the junction kept 0 bases outside the gene matches. The CDR3 loop spans 14 amino acids. The CDR3 DNA sequence: TGTGCCAGCTCACCACGGACAGGGCAAGAGACCCAGTACTTC. Translation gives CASSPRTGQETQYF.

The chain employs TRBV6-6 and TRBJ2-5; D remains unclear. V shed 4 bases and J shed 5 bases, with 5 bases lying between them. Germline V gives CDR1 MNHNY, CDR2 SVGAGI (reference sequence). The CDR3 is made up of 11 amino acids. In DNA form, the CDR3 reads TGTGCCAGCAGTTTTACCGAGACCCAGTACTTC. This codes for CASSFTETQYF.

V usage is TRBV6-5 and J usage is TRBJ2-1; perhaps TRBD1 as D (6 bases). The CDR3 spans 14 residues. Trimming pared 5 bases from V and 1 base from J, leaving 9 bases between. From germline, CDR1 is MNHEY and CDR2 SVGAGI. CDR3 DNA sequence: TGTGCCAGCAGTCGCGGACAGTCCTACAATGAGCAGTTCTTC. Translating gives CASSRGQSYNEQFF.

The chain combines TRBV27 with TRBJ2-3; D is unclear. V was clipped by 5 bases and J by 1 base, with 10 bases between them. This CDR3 region has 14 residues. CDR1 is MNHEY, CDR2 SMNVEV, per germline (reference sequence). As DNA, the CDR3 is TGTGCCAGCAGTCTTAGGGTACGCACAGATACGCAGTATTTT. Its translation is CASSLRVRTDTQYF.

In nucleotides, the CDR3 is TGTGCCAGCAGTTGGCAGGGGAATGGCTACACCTTC. Translation gives CASSWQGNGYTF. The chain joins TRBV27 to TRBJ1-2, with a tentative D call TRBD1 (6 bases). The ends were cut back, 4 bases at V and 6 bases at J, with 9 bases in the middle. This CDR3 spans 12 amino acids. The germline gives CDR1 MNHEY, CDR2 SMNVEV (reference sequence).

A note on this clone: Different DNA sequences within this sample yield the same CDR3. The chain recombines TRBV30 with TRBJ1-5; TRBD1 agrees at 8 bases. Germline V CDR1 and CDR2: GTSNPN, SVGIG (reference sequence). V shed 2 bases, J shed 4 bases, and the junction held 4 bases outside the gene matches. The CDR3 runs to 14 residues. The DNA for the CDR3 is TGTGCCTGGAGTAGTACAGGGGGTAATCAGCCCCAGCATTTT. This encodes CAWSSTGGNQPQHF.

The CDR3 DNA reads TGTGCCAGCAGTCGGACTGGGAAGCAGGTCCCCCTCCACTTT. Translated: CASSRTGKQVPLHF. The chain links TRBV6-5 to TRBJ1-6; D unresolved. The CDR3 is 14 residues long. Germline V CDR1 and CDR2: MNHEY, SVGAGI. V was cut by 5 bases and J by 13 bases, with 18 bases left in between.

The chain has TRBV19 and TRBJ2-7, with TRBD1 matching 8 bases. The CDR3 totals 15 residues. CDR1 and CDR2 from the germline V gene are LNHDA and SQIVND (reference sequence). After removal of 4 bases from V and 5 bases from J, the junction contained 10 bases not matched to a gene. In nucleotides, the CDR3 is TGTGCCAGTAGTAACCCAGGGGGCACATTCAACGAGCAGTACTTC. Amino acids: CASSNPGGTFNEQYF. The full variable domain, in which reference TRBV19 and TRBJ2-7 provide the parts outside the CDR3, is DGGITQSPKYLFRKEGQNVTLSCEQNLNHDAMYWYRQDPGQGLRLIYYSQIVNDFQKGDIAEGYSVSREKKESFPLTVTSAQKNPTAFYLCASSNPGGTFNEQYFGPGTRLTVT.

Concerning this clone itself: The same CDR3 also results from other DNA sequences found in this sample. The V and J genes are TRBV27 and TRBJ2-3, with a possible D match to TRBD2 (6 bases). Trimming removed 5 bases from V and 4 bases from J, with 10 bases in between. This CDR3 is built from 13 residues. Germline CDR1 reads MNHEY; CDR2 reads SMNVEV (reference sequence). CDR3 DNA sequence: TGTGCCAGCAGTCCGACGGGGGCAGATACGCAGTATTTT. Its translation: CASSPTGADTQYF.

The V and J genes are TRBV6-5 and TRBJ2-5; D is ambiguous. Trimming took 6 bases from V and 5 from J, leaving 19 bases between them. This CDR3 has 15 residues. From germline, CDR1 is MNHEY and CDR2 SVGAGI. The CDR3 protein is CASRPPLGFSETQYF. The CDR3 bases are TGTGCCAGCAGGCCCCCCCTCGGGTTTTCGGAGACCCAGTACTTC.

This clone was seen a few times. The genes are TRBV15 and TRBJ2-3; D ambiguous. V lost 4 bases and J 4 bases, leaving 9 bases between the germline ends. CDR1 and CDR2 (germline): LNHNV, YYDKDF (reference sequence). The CDR3 contains 13 residues. The CDR3 sequence: CATSMALADTQYF. The DNA of the CDR3 is TGTGCCACCAGCATGGCGTTAGCAGATACGCAGTATTTT.

The chain is built from TRBV4-3 and TRBJ1-2, with D possibly being TRBD1 (5 bases). The germline V gene encodes CDR1 LGHNA and CDR2 YSLEER. This CDR3 is built from 14 residues. Trimming left V 2 bases short and J 8 bases short, with 15 bases between. CDR3 residues: CASSQQGQVRGYTF. The DNA of the CDR3 is TGCGCCAGCAGCCAACAGGGTCAGGTGCGAGGCTACACCTTC.

This clone showed up just a few times. V is TRBV6-5 and J is TRBJ1-6, with D possibly TRBD1 on 5 matching bases. Per the germline V gene, CDR1 is MNHEY and CDR2 is SVGAGI. Trimming took 6 bases from V and 9 from J, leaving 12 bases between them. This CDR3 has 13 residues. The CDR3 DNA follows: TGTGCCAGCAGACTCGGGACGGGTTCACCCCTCCACTTT. Translating it yields CASRLGTGSPLHF.

Only a few counts were recorded for this clone. The junction differs from germline at one of its ends, possibly a read error. The rearrangement uses TRBV5-4 and TRBJ2-3; TRBD2 matches at 8 bases. Germline CDR1 and CDR2: SGHNT and YYREEE (reference sequence). The CDR3 runs 15 residues. The CDR3 reads CASSLVNGGGPPRNF. The CDR3 nucleotides read TGTGCCAGCAGCTTGGTCAATGGCGGGGGGCCCCCGAGGAATTTT.

This clone has only a few counts. The chain couples TRBV30 to TRBJ2-2; D remains ambiguous. This CDR3 contains 13 residues. Germline-derived CDR1 and CDR2 are GTSNPN and SVGIG (reference sequence). Trimming left V 2 bases short and J 4 bases short, with 8 bases between. The CDR3 spells CAWSQRFTGELFF. In DNA, the CDR3 is TGTGCCTGGAGTCAGAGGTTCACCGGGGAGCTGTTTTTT.

This clone has a handful of counts. The chain recombines TRBV25-1 with TRBJ2-3, with TRBD1 identical over 7 bases. Germline V CDR1 and CDR2: MGHDK, SYGVNS. The CDR3 has 14 residues. J was trimmed by 6 bases and V by 3 bases; bases with no gene match: 6. CDR3 sequence reads: CASSDATGVDTQYF. The CDR3 nucleotides are TGTGCCAGCAGTGACGCCACAGGGGTGGATACGCAGTATTTT.